The present TCR beta chain was sequenced within a study of Ad26.COV2.S vaccination and SARS-CoV-2 variants. Whole-study context: The COV1001 Ad26.COV2.S trial arm included the donor. Once, or twice with 56 days between doses, Ad26.COV2.S was given intramuscularly. Broader study findings: Substantial post-vaccination breadth of spike-specific CD8+ and CD4+ T cell responses was reported.

Profiled with immunoSEQ multiplex PCR; TCRdb holds only in-frame clones, not every one. The sample lists roughly 380,000 clones, approximately 90% seen once, with about 3.6% in the top ten. Germline CDR1 and CDR2: MNHEY and SVGAGI. CDR3 length: 11 amino acids. The germline V and J ends were trimmed by 8 bases and 7 bases, with 9 bases remaining between them. The treatment was: about 20 received Ad26.COV2.S at low or high dose, single or two shots; about 5 received placebo; per-sample allocation not given. Sampling happened 63 days after the first vaccine or placebo injection. An adult donor aged 18-55 years was enrolled in Boston. Details on this clone: Its antigen is not known.

Sample: peripheral blood, taken in a trial of Ad26.COV2.S vaccine versus placebo. The genes are TRBV6-5 and TRBJ1-3; tentative D call: TRBD1 (5 bases). This clonotype was obtained from a person between 18 and 65 years old who received the Ad26.COV2.S COVID-19 vaccine or a placebo. CDR3 protein: CASGRGNTIYF. The CDR3 nucleotides are TGTGCCAGCGGGCGGGGGAACACCATATATTTT.